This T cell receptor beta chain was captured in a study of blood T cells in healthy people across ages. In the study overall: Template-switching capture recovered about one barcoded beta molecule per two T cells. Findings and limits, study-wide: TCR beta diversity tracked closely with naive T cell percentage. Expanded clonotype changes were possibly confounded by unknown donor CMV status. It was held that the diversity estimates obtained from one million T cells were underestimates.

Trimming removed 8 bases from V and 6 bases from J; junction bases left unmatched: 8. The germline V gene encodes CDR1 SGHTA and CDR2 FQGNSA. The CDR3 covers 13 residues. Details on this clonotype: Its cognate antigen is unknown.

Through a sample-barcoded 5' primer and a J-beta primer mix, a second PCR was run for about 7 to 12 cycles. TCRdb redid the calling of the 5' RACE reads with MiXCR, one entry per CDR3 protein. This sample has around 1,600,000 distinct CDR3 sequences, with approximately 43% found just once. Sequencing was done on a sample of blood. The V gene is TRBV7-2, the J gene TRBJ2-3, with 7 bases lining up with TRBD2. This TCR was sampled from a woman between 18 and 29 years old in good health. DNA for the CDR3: TGTGCCAGCTGGGCGGGGGAGGTTGATACGCAGTATTTT. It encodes CASWAGEVDTQYF.